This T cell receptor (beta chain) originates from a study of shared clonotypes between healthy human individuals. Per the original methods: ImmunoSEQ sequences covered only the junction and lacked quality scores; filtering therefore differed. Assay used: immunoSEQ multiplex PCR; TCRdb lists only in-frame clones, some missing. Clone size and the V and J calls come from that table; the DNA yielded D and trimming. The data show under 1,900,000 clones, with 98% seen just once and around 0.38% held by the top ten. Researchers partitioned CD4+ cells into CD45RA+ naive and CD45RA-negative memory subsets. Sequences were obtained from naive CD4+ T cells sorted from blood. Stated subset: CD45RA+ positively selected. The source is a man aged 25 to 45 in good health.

CDR3 DNA sequence: TGTGCCAGCAGTTTATTATCCCGCCGTGAGACCCAGTACTTC. This translates into CASSLLSRRETQYF. This chain uses TRBV28 with TRBJ2-5; D not resolved. Trimming took off 1 base at V and 5 bases at J, with 11 bases between the two ends. The CDR3 is 14 amino acids. Looked up from germline, CDR1 is MDHEN and CDR2 is SYDVKM. Looking up the rest from reference TRBV28 and TRBJ2-5 gives the full variable domain: DVKVTQSSRYLVKRTGEKVFLECVQDMDHENMFWYRQDPGLGLRLIYFSYDVKMKEKGDIPEGYSVSREKKERFSLILESASTNQTSMYLCASSLLSRRETQYFGPGTRLLVL.